Detailed here is one T cell receptor (beta chain). The antigen remains unidentified. With a much larger clone just one base away, this may be a read error. Everyone who donated was a healthy Caucasian. J gave up 3 bases and V 2 bases, and 2 bases lay outside the gene matches. Germline CDR1 and CDR2: LGHDT and YNNKEL (reference sequence). The CDR3 runs to 15 residues. The sample originates from a study of identical twins. Template switching introduced a universal primer site, and the cDNA bore unique molecular identifiers. TCRdb itself ran the 5' RACE reads through MiXCR, one entry per CDR3 protein. Of some 1,600,000 distinct CDR3 sequences in the sample, under 35% are singletons; the top ten hold 0.27%. Study findings and constraints: Zero-insertion findings could be partly confounded by invariant cells (MAIT and iNKT cells). High-abundance cord blood beta clonotypes had fewer insertions; memory repertoires showed none.

This sequence originates from a newborn girl in good health. V usage is TRBV3-1 and J usage is TRBJ2-3; the match to TRBD2 covers 10 bases. The sequenced sample consisted of cord blood. The CDR3 loop is CASSQPSGRTDTQYF. CDR3 sequence (DNA): TGTGCCAGCAGCCAACCTAGCGGGAGAACAGATACGCAGTATTTT.